These 26 T cell receptor beta chains came from one sample sequenced in a study of technical replicates of blood from a handful of donors. The assay was immunoSEQ multiplex PCR, and TCRdb's table has in-frame clones only and misses some. The sample contains about 84,000 clones, roughly 93% of which appear only once. The sample comprised T cells isolated from PBMCs. The receptors derive from a human donor in good health.

This chain connects TRBV11-1 to TRBJ2-1, with 7 bases matching TRBD1. Per germline, CDR1 SGHAT and CDR2 FQDESV (reference sequence). The length of the CDR3 is 14 residues. V lost 6 bases and J lost 1; bases outside the gene matches: 3. This CDR3 reads CASRRGPSYNEQFF. The CDR3, as DNA: TGTGCCAGCAGGAGGGGGCCATCCTACAATGAGCAGTTCTTC.

The chain employs TRBV7-9 and TRBJ2-7; TRBD1 is a possible D gene (5 bases). V was shortened by 7 bases and J by 2 bases, with 12 bases between the two germline ends. The CDR3 length is 13 residues. Germline CDR1 and CDR2: SEHNR and FQNEAQ (reference sequence). The CDR3 bases are TGTGCCAGCAAGGACACAGAAGCCTACGAGCAGTACTTC. Protein product: CASKDTEAYEQYF.

This sequence joins TRBV28 and TRBJ2-1, with TRBD2 identical over 9 bases. The junction had 15 bases not matched to a gene; V was cut back by 3 bases and J by 3 bases. Germline CDR1 is MDHEN and CDR2 is SYDVKM. CDR3 length equals 19 residues. CDR3 DNA: TGTGCCAGCAGTTTCCCTAGCGGGATTGGAAGGGGTGTCTACAATGAGCAGTTCTTC. This gives the protein CASSFPSGIGRGVYNEQFF.

In this sample, this clone turned up once. The rearrangement uses TRBV5-1 and TRBJ1-1, with 11 nucleotides matching TRBD1. J was trimmed by 5 bases and V by 3 bases; bases with no gene match: 3. Per the germline V gene, CDR1 is SGHRS and CDR2 is YFSETQ. This CDR3 has 14 residues. CDR3 coding DNA: TGCGCCAGCAGCTGGGGACAGGGGGTGACTGAAGCTTTCTTT. Translation: CASSWGQGVTEAFF.

The rearrangement links TRBV4-2 to TRBJ1-5; no definite D call. This CDR3 has 14 amino acids. Deletions cut 0 bases from V and 6 bases from J, with 9 bases between. Looked up from germline, CDR1 is LGHNA and CDR2 is YNFKEQ. The CDR3 here is CASSQEWRAQPQHF. The CDR3 DNA follows: TGTGCCAGCAGCCAAGAATGGAGGGCTCAGCCCCAGCATTTT.

This clone appeared a single time. CDR3 nucleotides: TGCGCCAGCGGCACGGGGAATAGCGCTGAAGCTTTCTTT. The encoded protein is CASGTGNSAEAFF. The gene calls are TRBV10-1 and TRBJ1-1; no clear D. CDR1 is WNHNN and CDR2 is SYGVQD in the germline V gene (reference sequence). V was trimmed by 8 bases and J by 6 bases, leaving 16 bases between them. This CDR3 spans 13 amino acids.

The chain's CDR3 is CASSYRPGTRPSHEQFF. The CDR3 nucleotides read TGTGCCAGCAGCTACCGCCCTGGGACTAGACCGTCCCATGAGCAGTTCTTC. The rearrangement joins TRBV7-9 to TRBJ2-1; 8 nucleotides agree with TRBD2. The V gene end was trimmed by 4 bases and the J gene end by 8 bases; junction bases not matched to a gene: 16. Germline V gene sequence: CDR1 SEHNR, CDR2 FQNEAQ (reference sequence). The CDR3 has 17 amino acids.

A few counts support this clone. The V and J genes are TRBV5-1 and TRBJ1-1; TRBD1 matches 7 bases. V lost 5 bases and J lost 0; bases outside the gene matches: 1. CDR1 SGHRS and CDR2 YFSETQ come from the germline V gene. This CDR3 is built from 13 residues. CDR3 loop: CASRTGMNTEAFF. The DNA of the CDR3 is TGCGCCAGCAGGACAGGGATGAACACTGAAGCTTTCTTT. Drawing the rest from reference TRBV5-1 and TRBJ1-1, the complete variable domain is KAGVTQTPRYLIKTRGQQVTLSCSPISGHRSVSWYQQTPGQGLQFLFEYFSETQRNKGNFPGRFSGRQFSNSRSEMNVSTLELGDSALYLCASRTGMNTEAFFGQGTRLTVV.

V is TRBV7-6 and J is TRBJ1-1; possible D gene TRBD1, 5 bases. CDR3 size: 13 residues. In germline, CDR1 is SGHVS, CDR2 FNYEAQ. The V gene lost 3 bases and the J gene lost 1 base, with 6 bases spanning the gap. Written as DNA, the CDR3 is TGTGCCAGCAGCTTGACAGAGAACACTGAAGCTTTCTTT. It encodes CASSLTENTEAFF.

The gene calls are TRBV6-5 and TRBJ1-4; no reliable D call. Germline CDR1 MNHEY, CDR2 SVGAGI. The CDR3 has 15 amino acids. V lost 4 bases and J 4 bases, leaving 13 bases between the germline ends. Written as DNA, the CDR3 is TGTGCCAGCAGTTCTACCCCGACTTTTAATGAAAAACTGTTTTTT. It yields the protein CASSSTPTFNEKLFF.

This chain links TRBV7-9 with TRBJ1-2; a weak D match, TRBD1 (5 bases). This CDR3 has 12 amino acids. The germline gives CDR1 SEHNR, CDR2 FQNEAQ (reference sequence). Trimming stripped 1 base from V and 8 bases from J, with 8 bases between. In DNA, the CDR3 is TGTGCCAGCAGCTTAGTTCGGGGGGGCTACACCTTC. It encodes CASSLVRGGYTF.

The chain carries TRBV30 and TRBJ2-5, with D unresolved. The CDR3 consists of 12 residues. Trimming cost V 2 bases and J 7 bases, with 11 bases left between them. CDR1 and CDR2 from the germline V gene are GTSNPN and SVGIG (reference sequence). This CDR3 reads CAWSIYSTTQYF. CDR3 nucleotides: TGTGCCTGGAGTATCTACTCTACGACCCAGTACTTC.

V is TRBV4-1 and J is TRBJ2-1; D is perhaps TRBD1 (6 bases). CDR3 length: 21 amino acids. The germline gives CDR1 MGHRA, CDR2 YSYEKL. The ends were cut back, 4 bases at V and 0 bases at J, with 28 bases in the middle. The CDR3 DNA reads TGCGCCAGCAGCCCGCTTGGGGGCGCGAAGCGAGAACGTCGCTCCTACAATGAGCAGTTCTTC. This translates into CASSPLGGAKRERRSYNEQFF.

This clone has just one count. The CDR3 loop is CASSPDAGSGETQYF. CDR3 DNA: TGTGCCAGCTCACCGGATGCGGGTTCGGGAGAGACCCAGTACTTC. The rearrangement uses TRBV18 and TRBJ2-5; a weak D match, TRBD2 (5 bases). Trimming stripped 3 bases from V and 4 bases from J, with 15 bases between. There are 15 residues in the CDR3. Germline V CDR1 and CDR2: KGHSH, LQKENI.

This chain links TRBV2 with TRBJ2-7, with D possibly matching TRBD2 (5 bases). CDR3 length equals 12 residues. Germline lookup yields CDR1 SNHLY and CDR2 FYNNEI. V was cut by 11 bases and J by 0 bases, with 11 bases left in between. CDR3 amino acids: CAGRRTSYEQYF. The CDR3 DNA follows: TGTGCCGGGAGACGTACCTCCTACGAGCAGTACTTC.

This clone appeared once. The rearrangement links TRBV19 to TRBJ2-7; 8 nucleotides align to TRBD2. The CDR3 consists of 15 residues. CDR1 and CDR2 (germline): LNHDA, SQIVND (reference sequence). With 6 bases clipped from V and 2 bases from J, the junction kept 9 bases outside the gene matches. The CDR3 reads CASSVLAATPYEQYF. The CDR3 DNA reads as TGTGCCAGTAGCGTACTAGCGGCTACACCCTACGAGCAGTACTTC.

This clone was picked up a small number of times. V and J are TRBV6-5 and TRBJ2-1, with a tentative D call TRBD1 (6 bases). Germline V gene data show CDR1 as MNHEY and CDR2 as SVGAGI. This CDR3 contains 15 residues. Trimming cost V 0 bases and J 0 bases, with 6 bases left between them. The CDR3 DNA reads TGTGCCAGCAGTTACTCGACAGGCTCCTACAATGAGCAGTTCTTC. It is translated as CASSYSTGSYNEQFF.

The chain links TRBV29-1 to TRBJ2-2; 11 bases match TRBD2. V lost 6 bases to trimming and J lost 5 bases; unmatched junction nucleotides: 2. This CDR3 contains 13 residues. The germline V gene encodes CDR1 SQVTM and CDR2 ANQGSEA. The CDR3 reads CSVRTSGTGELFF. CDR3 DNA sequence: TGCAGCGTCCGGACTAGCGGGACCGGGGAGCTGTTTTTT.

The chain links TRBV27 to TRBJ2-1; the D is unclear. V dropped 3 bases and J dropped 3 bases, with 6 bases sitting between them. The CDR3 sequence is 13 residues long. The V gene's germline CDR1 is MNHEY and CDR2 SMNVEV (reference sequence). The CDR3 nucleotides read TGTGCCAGCAGTTTCACAGACTACAATGAGCAGTTCTTC. This gives the protein CASSFTDYNEQFF.

The V gene is TRBV4-2, the J gene TRBJ2-1; 9 bases match TRBD2. The germline gives CDR1 LGHNA, CDR2 YNFKEQ. The CDR3 has 16 residues. V was clipped by 0 bases and J by 4 bases; unmatched bases: 4. The CDR3 region has the DNA TGTGCCAGCAGCCAAGAGACTAGCGGCTTTTACAATGAGCAGTTCTTC. It encodes CASSQETSGFYNEQFF.

This sequence joins TRBV20-1 and TRBJ2-7; the D gene is possibly TRBD1 (6 bases). Germline CDR1 reads DFQATT; CDR2 reads SNEGSKA (reference sequence). The length of the CDR3 is 11 residues. The V end was cut by 2 bases, the J end by 4 bases, with 6 bases between. This CDR3 is CSARTGYEQYF. The CDR3 nucleotides read TGCAGTGCTAGAACAGGGTACGAGCAGTACTTC.

V usage is TRBV5-1 and J usage is TRBJ2-6, with a tentative D call TRBD2 (5 bases). Trimming took 5 bases from V and 7 from J, leaving 16 bases between them. The CDR3 is made up of 15 amino acids. Germline loops: CDR1 SGHRS, CDR2 YFSETQ. In DNA, the CDR3 is TGCGCCAGCAGAGCCGGCCTAGGGAGAGCCAACGTCCTGACTTTC. Its protein is CASRAGLGRANVLTF.

This chain uses TRBV6-5 with TRBJ1-1; D is uncertain. V was clipped by 5 bases and J by 0 bases, with 7 bases between them. CDR1 and CDR2 from the germline V gene are MNHEY and SVGAGI. The CDR3 is made up of 13 amino acids. CDR3 in amino acids: CASSHYMNTEAFF. In DNA, the CDR3 is TGTGCCAGCAGTCATTACATGAACACTGAAGCTTTCTTT.

This clone was counted once. The chain joins TRBV11-2 to TRBJ2-7; TRBD1 matches 9 bases. This CDR3 comprises 15 residues. J was trimmed by 3 bases and V by 1 base; bases with no gene match: 4. CDR1 is SGHAT and CDR2 is FQNNGV in the germline V gene. This CDR3 reads CASSLGTGVHYEQYF. The CDR3 nucleotides are TGTGCCAGCAGCTTAGGGACAGGGGTACACTACGAGCAGTACTTC.

The chain employs TRBV6-1 and TRBJ1-1, with 9 bases fitting TRBD1. In germline, CDR1 is MNHNS, CDR2 SASEGT. V lost 2 bases to trimming and J lost 0 bases; unmatched junction nucleotides: 4. CDR3 length: 16 residues. CDR3 protein: CASSELGTGLNTEAFF. The CDR3 nucleotides read TGTGCCAGCAGTGAACTCGGGACAGGGCTGAACACTGAAGCTTTCTTT.

The V gene is TRBV5-1, the J gene TRBJ1-1; D unclear. Germline V lookup: CDR1 SGHRS, CDR2 YFSETQ. V lost 0 bases and J 6 bases, leaving 12 bases between the germline ends. There are 14 residues in the CDR3. The CDR3 spells CASSLGSIQAEAFF. Written as DNA, the CDR3 is TGCGCCAGCAGCTTGGGCTCCATCCAGGCTGAAGCTTTCTTT.